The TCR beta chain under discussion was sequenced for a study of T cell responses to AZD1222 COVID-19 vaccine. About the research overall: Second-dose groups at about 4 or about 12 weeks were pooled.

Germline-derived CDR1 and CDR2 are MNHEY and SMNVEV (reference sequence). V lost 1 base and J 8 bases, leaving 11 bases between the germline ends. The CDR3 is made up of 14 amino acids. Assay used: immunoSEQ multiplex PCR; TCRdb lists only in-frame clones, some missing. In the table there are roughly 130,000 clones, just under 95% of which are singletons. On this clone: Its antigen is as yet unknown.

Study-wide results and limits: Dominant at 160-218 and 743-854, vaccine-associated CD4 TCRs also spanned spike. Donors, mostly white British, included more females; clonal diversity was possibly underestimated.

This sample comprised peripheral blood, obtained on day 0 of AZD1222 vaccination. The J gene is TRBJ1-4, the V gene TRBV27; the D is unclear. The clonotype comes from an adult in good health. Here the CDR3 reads CASSLYHAGEKLFF. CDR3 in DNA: TGTGCCAGCAGTTTATATCACGCGGGGGAAAAACTGTTTTTT.